Following are 8 T cell receptor beta chains from one sample sequenced in a study of beta chain features in type 1 diabetes. The entirety of the isolated RNA underwent reverse transcription, so expressed TCRB transcripts were sequenced. This table comes from immunoSEQ multiplex PCR, and its TCRdb copy is limited to in-frame clones, with some not included. Here the sample spans fewer than 250,000 clones, 12% to 15% being singletons. Sequencing was carried out using naive CD4+ T cells from blood. The receptor set was obtained from a woman between 35 and 50 years old in good health.

This clone was seen a handful of times. This rearrangement joins TRBV5-1 to TRBJ1-4; D not certain. This CDR3 is 14 amino acids long. Germline V lookup: CDR1 SGHRS, CDR2 YFSETQ. The V gene lost 4 bases and the J gene lost 1 base, with 8 bases spanning the gap. The CDR3 DNA sequence: TGCGCCAGCAGCACCGGGGAAACTAATGAAAAACTGTTTTTT. Its protein product is CASSTGETNEKLFF.

The chain recombines TRBV13 with TRBJ2-5; TRBD1 matches 11 bases. Germline values: CDR1 PRHDT, CDR2 FYEKMQ (reference sequence). The CDR3 covers 18 residues. The V gene end was trimmed by 5 bases and the J gene end by 1 base; junction bases not matched to a gene: 12. The CDR3 DNA reads as TGTGCCAGCAGCGCCCGGGGACAGGGGGTAACTCGCCAAGAGACCCAGTACTTC. This translates into CASSARGQGVTRQETQYF.

V gene TRBV7-8 combines with J gene TRBJ1-5; D might be TRBD1 (6 bases). The germline V gene has CDR1 SGHVS and CDR2 FQNEAQ. The CDR3 length is 14 residues. Trimming removed 1 base at V and 4 bases at J, with 8 bases between. CDR3 nucleotide sequence: TGTGCCAGCAGCTTAGTGGGGGCTAATCAGCCCCAGCATTTT. Protein sequence: CASSLVGANQPQHF.

The V call is TRBV6-5, the J call TRBJ2-1; D is possibly TRBD2 (5 bases). V dropped 3 bases and J dropped 7 bases, with 10 bases sitting between them. The V gene's germline CDR1 is MNHEY and CDR2 SVGAGI. CDR3 size: 13 residues. The CDR3 loop reads CASSYGPGNEQFF. The CDR3 nucleotides read TGTGCCAGCAGTTATGGGCCGGGGAATGAGCAGTTCTTC.

CDR3 in amino acids: CASSAQGGGWSDEQFF. The CDR3 coding sequence is TGTGCCAGCAGTGCACAGGGCGGGGGGTGGAGCGATGAGCAGTTCTTC. This chain uses TRBV6-1 with TRBJ2-1, with 8 bases matching TRBD2. The trim removed 4 bases at V and 8 bases at J, leaving 13 bases unmatched. CDR1 and CDR2 from the germline V gene are MNHNS and SASEGT. The CDR3 runs 16 residues.

The rearrangement joins TRBV5-6 to TRBJ1-3, with a possible D match to TRBD1 (6 bases). The V and J ends lost 0 bases and 9 bases respectively, with 25 bases between them. CDR3 length equals 18 residues. The germline V gene has CDR1 SGHDT and CDR2 YYEEEE. CDR3 DNA: TGTGCCAGCAGCTTGGGGCCGTATCTGGGTATCAGGGGAGTCACCATATATTTT. Protein sequence: CASSLGPYLGIRGVTIYF. The entire variable domain, with the rest obtained from reference TRBV5-6 and TRBJ1-3, is as follows: DAGVTQSPTHLIKTRGQQVTLRCSPKSGHDTVSWYQQALGQGPQFIFQYYEEEERQRGNFPDRFSGHQFPNYSSELNVNALLLGDSALYLCASSLGPYLGIRGVTIYFGEGSWLTVV.

The chain joins TRBV6-5 to TRBJ2-1, with 7 nucleotides matching TRBD2. Per germline, CDR1 MNHEY and CDR2 SVGAGI. The CDR3 has 14 residues. V was pared by 7 bases and J by 2 bases, with 5 bases of the junction left unmatched. CDR3 DNA: TGTGCCAGCACCGGTGCGGGGGCCTACAATGAGCAGTTCTTC. This gives the protein CASTGAGAYNEQFF.

The gene calls are TRBV5-1 and TRBJ1-1, with no clear D. The CDR3 has 13 amino acids. V dropped 4 bases and J dropped 0 bases, with 7 bases sitting between them. Per germline, CDR1 SGHRS and CDR2 YFSETQ. CDR3 protein: CASSPEMNTEAFF. CDR3 sequence (DNA): TGCGCCAGCAGCCCAGAAATGAACACTGAAGCTTTCTTT.